This T cell receptor beta chain stems from a study of blood T cell repertoires in COVID-19. Across the whole study: Nucleic acid was either cDNA or gDNA, and it came from T cells, B-cell-depleted T cells, or PBMCs.

This CDR3 has 14 residues. J gave up 3 bases and V 5 bases, and 4 bases lay outside the gene matches. Germline V CDR1 and CDR2: SGHTA, FQGTGA. Patients of the Seattle cohort, enrolled during active infection, were followed longitudinally. Here immunoSEQ multiplex PCR was the method, and the copy in TCRdb shows in-frame clones only, minus some. The sample holds 150,000 to 250,000 clones, 94% seen once. The genes are TRBV7-3 and TRBJ2-1; TRBD2 matches at 7 bases. The material sequenced was peripheral blood. This sequence was found in a man aged 25 to 40 with COVID-19, enrolled during active disease. DNA for the CDR3: TGTGCCAGCAGCCCCGGACTAGGCTACAATGAGCAGTTCTTC. Its protein is CASSPGLGYNEQFF.